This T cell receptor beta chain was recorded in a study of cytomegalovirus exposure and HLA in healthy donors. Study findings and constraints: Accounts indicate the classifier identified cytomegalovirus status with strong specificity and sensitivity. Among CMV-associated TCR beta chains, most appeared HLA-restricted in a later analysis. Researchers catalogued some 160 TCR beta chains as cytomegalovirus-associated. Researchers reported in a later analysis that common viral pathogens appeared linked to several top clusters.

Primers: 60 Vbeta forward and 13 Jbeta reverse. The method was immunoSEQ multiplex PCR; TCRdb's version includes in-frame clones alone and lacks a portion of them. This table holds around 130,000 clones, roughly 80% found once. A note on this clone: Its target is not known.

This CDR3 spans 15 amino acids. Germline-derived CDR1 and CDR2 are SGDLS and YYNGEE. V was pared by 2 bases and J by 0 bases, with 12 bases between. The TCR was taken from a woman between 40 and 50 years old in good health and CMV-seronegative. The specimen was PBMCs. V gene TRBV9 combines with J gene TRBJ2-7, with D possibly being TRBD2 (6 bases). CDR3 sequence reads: CASSVGGGLSYEQYF. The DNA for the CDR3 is TGTGCCAGCAGCGTCGGGGGTGGCCTCTCCTACGAGCAGTACTTC.